The 7 T cell receptor beta chains in this list originate from one sample, sequenced in a study of cytomegalovirus exposure and HLA in healthy donors. Primers included in the PCR were 60 Vbeta and 13 Jbeta primers. Assay: immunoSEQ multiplex PCR; the TCRdb copy retains only in-frame clones and omits some. Seen here are around 95,000 clones, roughly 70% observed once, and the top ten hold 1.8%. Sequenced material: PBMCs. All receptors come from a male donor in good health and CMV-seronegative.

The chain employs TRBV29-1 and TRBJ2-5, with a possible D match to TRBD1 (6 bases). Trimming took off 6 bases at V and 2 bases at J, with 13 bases between the two ends. CDR3 size: 13 residues. Germline CDR1 reads SQVTM; CDR2 reads ANQGSEA. CDR3 residues: CSVGRTAQETQYF. The CDR3 region has the DNA TGCAGCGTCGGAAGGACAGCTCAAGAGACCCAGTACTTC.

V usage is TRBV4-1 and J usage is TRBJ2-5; TRBD2 is a possible D gene (5 bases). Gene TRBJ2-7 matches the end of the DNA better, so the J call may be wrong. Germline values: CDR1 MGHRA, CDR2 YSYEKL. The length of the CDR3 is 13 residues. In DNA form, the CDR3 reads TGCGCCAGCAGCCATGAAGCGGCAGACGAGCAGTACTTC. Protein product: CASSHEAADEQYF.

This clone was picked up a small number of times. The chain recombines TRBV29-1 with TRBJ2-5; 10 nucleotides align to TRBD1. The CDR3 spans 14 residues. Germline V lookup: CDR1 SQVTM, CDR2 ANQGSEA. V was clipped by 7 bases and J by 1 base; unmatched bases: 6. The CDR3 here is CSADRGVFQETQYF. As DNA, the CDR3 is TGCAGCGCGGACAGGGGGGTTTTCCAAGAGACCCAGTACTTC.

The chain couples TRBV29-1 to TRBJ2-5; TRBD1 matches 8 bases. Germline V lookup: CDR1 SQVTM, CDR2 ANQGSEA. The CDR3 runs to 15 residues. With 6 bases clipped from V and 1 base from J, the junction kept 10 bases outside the gene matches. CDR3 nucleotides: TGCAGCGTATCGGGGACAGGCCCTTTCCAAGAGACCCAGTACTTC. Protein sequence: CSVSGTGPFQETQYF.

This chain joins TRBV27 and TRBJ2-7; D uncertain. The germline V gene encodes CDR1 MNHEY and CDR2 SMNVEV (reference sequence). V dropped 6 bases and J dropped 5 bases, with 8 bases sitting between them. The CDR3 runs to 11 residues. The CDR3 region has the DNA TGTGCCAGCAGGCAGACTGACGAGCAGTACTTC. This sequence encodes CASRQTDEQYF.

The table lists this clone with a count of one. J is TRBJ2-7 and V is TRBV18; D may be TRBD2 (6 bases). Per the germline V gene, CDR1 is KGHSH and CDR2 is LQKENI. The CDR3 sequence is 13 residues long. V was trimmed by 4 bases and J by 7 bases, leaving 14 bases between them. The CDR3, as DNA: TGTGCCAGCTCACGTAGCGGTGGGAAGGAGCAGTACTTC. The encoded protein is CASSRSGGKEQYF.

This chain connects TRBV29-1 to TRBJ2-5, with TRBD1 matching 8 bases. Trimming at V came to 5 bases and at J to 3 bases, leaving 5 bases not matched to a gene. The CDR3 covers 13 residues. Germline V gives CDR1 SQVTM, CDR2 ANQGSEA. The CDR3 spells CSVSETGEETQYF. In nucleotides, the CDR3 is TGCAGCGTTTCCGAGACAGGGGAAGAGACCCAGTACTTC. The full variable domain, completed using reference TRBV29-1 and TRBJ2-5, is SAVISQKPSRDICQRGTSLTIQCQVDSQVTMMFWYRQQPGQSLTLIATANQGSEATYESGFVIDKFPISRPNLTFSTLTVSNMSPEDSSIYLCSVSETGEETQYFGPGTRLLVL.